This TCR beta chain originates from a study of PD-1 blockade in mismatch repair-deficient tumors. Worth noting for this clone: The target antigen is unknown.

Study-wide findings and caveats: Rapid post-treatment expansion, then contraction, generally preceding radiologic response, marked tumor-resident clones.

Produced via immunoSEQ multiplex PCR; TCRdb's table is partial and in-frame only. The sample consists of about 14,000 clones, around 80% of them appearing once. Trimming removed 5 bases at V and 1 base at J, with 5 bases between. Germline loops: CDR1 MGHRA, CDR2 YSYEKL. The CDR3 covers 13 residues. J is TRBJ2-2 and V is TRBV4-1; TRBD2 is a possible D gene (5 bases). The sequences come from PBMCs, collected roughly 15 weeks after starting pembrolizumab. The sequence was obtained from an adult with mismatch repair-deficient cancer. CDR3 loop: CASSSGNTGELFF. As DNA, the CDR3 is TGCGCCAGCAGCAGCGGGAACACCGGGGAGCTGTTTTTT.